These T cell receptor beta chains were read from a single sample in a study of response to subunit inactivated influenza vaccine. MiXCR, applied by TCRdb to the RT-PCR reads, yields one record per CDR3 protein. The sample consists of about 520,000 distinct CDR3 sequences, about 7.2% of them appearing once. The input for sequencing was PBMCs from blood, taken around 25 months after vaccination. These receptors originate from a man aged 45 to 75 who received an inactivated influenza vaccine. CDR3s include the opening cysteine and the closing phenylalanine or tryptophan. A D gene is named only where the DNA matches it firmly. Part of the rows lack a size; the others show once, few, many or a class for expanded clones.

CDR3nt | CDR3aa | j_gene | d_gene | v_gene | abundance
TGTGCCAGCAGCCCGGGCCCCGCCAGGGACATTCAGTACTTC | CASSPGPARDIQYF | TRBJ2-4 | NA | TRBV7-9 | NA
TGTGCCAGCAATGGACAGGAGAACTACGAGCAGTACTTC | CASNGQENYEQYF | TRBJ2-7 | TRBD1 | TRBV5-6 | few
TGTGCCAGCACAAGAGGGGGCGCAGCGGATACGCAGTATTTT | CASTRGGAADTQYF | TRBJ2-3 | TRBD1 | TRBV27 | NA
TGTGCCACCCGAAGTGGGGGCTACGAGCAGTACTTC | CATRSGGYEQYF | TRBJ2-7 | NA | TRBV27 | NA
TGTGCCAGCCGCATATGGGGGCAAGGGCGGACTGAAGCTTTCTTT | CASRIWGQGRTEAFF | TRBJ1-1 | NA | TRBV13 | many
TGTGCCAGCAGTTTAACCCCCCCGAGTGAAGCTTTCTTT | CASSLTPPSEAFF | TRBJ1-1 | NA | TRBV12-3/TRBV12-4 | few
TGTGCCAGCAGCGTCACAGCATACGACCGCTACGAGCAGTACTTC | CASSVTAYDRYEQYF | TRBJ2-7 | NA | TRBV9 | NA
TGTGCCAGCAGCCTAGCCGGGACAGCGGGTCAGCCCCAGCATTTT | CASSLAGTAGQPQHF | TRBJ1-5 | TRBD1 | TRBV4-2 | few
TGCGCCAGCGCCATAACAGGGGGTCAAGAGACCCAGTACTTC | CASAITGGQETQYF | TRBJ2-5 | TRBD1 | TRBV5-1 | many
TGTGCCATCAGGGCCGGGACTAGCGGGAGAAAGCCCTCCTACGAGCAGTACTTC | CAIRAGTSGRKPSYEQYF | TRBJ2-7 | TRBD2 | TRBV10-3 | few
TGCAGTGCTCGCAGGGACACTAGCTCCACTGAAGCTTTCTTT | CSARRDTSSTEAFF | TRBJ1-1 | NA | TRBV20-1 | many